The source of this TCR beta chain is a study of response to subunit inactivated influenza vaccine. Whole-study results and caveats: Few new T cells, the authors suggested, are recruited by each seasonal influenza vaccination.

The CDR3 is made up of 15 amino acids. V shed 3 bases, J shed 0 bases, and the junction held 3 bases outside the gene matches. Germline CDR1 reads SGDLS; CDR2 reads YYNGEE. This clonotype came up once. The antigen is not known. TCRdb re-called the RT-PCR reads with MiXCR, one entry per CDR3 protein. Of 860,000 or so distinct CDR3 sequences detected, 21% appear once; the ten largest clones hold roughly 10%. This rearrangement joins TRBV9 to TRBJ1-1; TRBD1 agrees at 9 bases. The sample in question was PBMCs from blood, obtained 5 days after vaccination. The receptor comes from a man between 45 and 60 years old who received an inactivated influenza vaccine. For the CDR3, the DNA is TGTGCCAGCAGCGCACAGGGGGCCATGAACACTGAAGCTTTCTTT. This translates into CASSAQGAMNTEAFF.